The 27 T cell receptor beta chains reported below all come from one sample, sequenced in a study of blood T cell repertoires in COVID-19. Assay: immunoSEQ multiplex PCR; the TCRdb copy retains only in-frame clones and omits some. There are some 260,000 clones in the sample; approximately 88% occur only once, and about 0.7% lies in the top ten. Sequences were obtained from peripheral blood. Every receptor here comes from a human donor in a cohort sampled during active COVID-19.

DNA for the CDR3: TGCAGCGTTGGTTGGCAGTACACTGAAGCTTTCTTT. This sequence encodes CSVGWQYTEAFF. The chain carries TRBV29-1 and TRBJ1-1; no reliable D call. Germline V gene sequence: CDR1 SQVTM, CDR2 ANQGSEA. This CDR3 is built from 12 residues. Trimming took 4 bases from V and 3 from J, leaving 9 bases between them.

This clone has more than one count but fewer than ten. The V gene is TRBV10-2, the J gene TRBJ1-1; D call uncertain. Germline V lookup: CDR1 WSHSY, CDR2 SAAADI. The CDR3 has 13 amino acids. Trimming removed 4 bases from V and 1 base from J, with 7 bases in between. The CDR3 here is CASSGQANTEAFF. CDR3 DNA: TGCGCCAGCAGTGGTCAAGCGAACACTGAAGCTTTCTTT.

The chain employs TRBV7-8 and TRBJ1-3; maybe TRBD1 (6 bases). CDR1 and CDR2 (germline): SGHVS, FQNEAQ. The CDR3 is 16 residues long. V dropped 1 base and J dropped 3 bases, with 13 bases sitting between them. In DNA form, the CDR3 reads TGTGCCAGCAGCTTAGAGAGCAGGGGTATTGGAAACACCATATATTTT. It is translated as CASSLESRGIGNTIYF. Supplemented by reference TRBV7-8 and TRBJ1-3, the full variable domain reads GAGVSQSPRYKVAKRGQDVALRCDPISGHVSLFWYQQALGQGPEFLTYFQNEAQLDKSGLPSDRFFAERPEGSVSTLKIQRTQQEDSAVYLCASSLESRGIGNTIYFGEGSWLTVV.

The gene calls are TRBV20-1 and TRBJ2-7; 8 bases fit TRBD1. The V gene end was trimmed by 3 bases and the J gene end by 7 bases; junction bases not matched to a gene: 11. The CDR3 consists of 14 residues. Germline values: CDR1 DFQATT, CDR2 SNEGSKA (reference sequence). This chain's CDR3 is CSASSRGRLGEQYF. CDR3 nucleotides: TGCAGTGCTAGTTCCAGGGGGCGCCTAGGGGAGCAGTACTTC.

V gene TRBV9 combines with J gene TRBJ2-1, with a possible D match to TRBD2 (6 bases). Trimming took off 4 bases at V and 4 bases at J, with 12 bases between the two ends. Germline V gene sequence: CDR1 SGDLS, CDR2 YYNGEE. The CDR3 is 14 residues long. As DNA, the CDR3 is TGTGCCAGCAGCTTACCCGGGGGTTACAATGAGCAGTTCTTC. Translation: CASSLPGGYNEQFF.

This chain links TRBV19 with TRBJ1-5; D might be TRBD1 (5 bases). V was pared by 3 bases and J by 5 bases, with 8 bases between. From germline, CDR1 is LNHDA and CDR2 SQIVND (reference sequence). This CDR3 has 13 residues. CDR3 region: CASSMGGDQPQHF. The DNA of the CDR3 is TGTGCCAGTAGTATGGGGGGTGATCAGCCCCAGCATTTT.

The V call is TRBV5-1, the J call TRBJ2-7, with 7 bases that match TRBD2. This CDR3 is 15 amino acids long. The germline CDR1 and CDR2 sequences are SGHRS and YFSETQ. V lost 4 bases to trimming and J lost 0 bases; unmatched junction nucleotides: 7. The CDR3 nucleotides are TGCGCCAGCAGCCCCATGGGGGGGTTCTCCTACGAGCAGTACTTC. Translating it yields CASSPMGGFSYEQYF.

This clone showed up just once. The chain joins TRBV6-1 to TRBJ1-2; TRBD1 matches 9 bases. Germline lookup yields CDR1 MNHNS and CDR2 SASEGT. Trimming cost V 4 bases and J 5 bases; bases outside gene matches: 11. This CDR3 is built from 16 residues. CDR3 coding DNA: TGTGCCAGCAGTGGGGATGGGACAGGGCTTCTTTATGGCTACACCTTC. Translation: CASSGDGTGLLYGYTF.

V gene TRBV6-6 combines with J gene TRBJ1-6; D is unclear. V shed 10 bases and J shed 6 bases, with 10 bases lying between them. The length of the CDR3 is 12 residues. Germline CDR1 and CDR2: MNHNY and SVGAGI (reference sequence). The CDR3 here is CATRGSNSPLHF. CDR3 DNA sequence: TGTGCCACCCGTGGGAGTAATTCACCCCTCCACTTT.

The chain combines TRBV19 with TRBJ2-7; perhaps TRBD1 as D (8 bases). Per germline, CDR1 LNHDA and CDR2 SQIVND (reference sequence). Trimming removed 8 bases from V and 4 bases from J, with 18 bases in between. This CDR3 has 14 amino acids. The CDR3 DNA is TGTGCCAGTTCTCGACAGGGGAGGGTATACGAGCAGTACTTC. Encoded protein: CASSRQGRVYEQYF.

CDR3 coding DNA: TGCGCCAGCAGCTTGGGGGACAGCTCCTATAATTCACCCCTCCACTTT. The encoded protein is CASSLGDSSYNSPLHF. The chain joins TRBV5-1 to TRBJ1-6, with TRBD1 matching over 7 bases. The CDR3 has 16 residues. V shed 0 bases, J shed 0 bases, and the junction held 0 bases outside the gene matches. CDR1 is SGHRS and CDR2 is YFSETQ in the germline V gene.

The chain carries TRBV6-6 and TRBJ1-4; D uncertain. V lost 2 bases and J lost 13, with 14 bases in between. CDR1 is MNHNY, CDR2 SVGAGI, per germline (reference sequence). This CDR3 spans 13 amino acids. The DNA for the CDR3 is TGTGCCAGCAGTTACCCCCCTTCGCTAGGACTGTTTTTT. Its protein product is CASSYPPSLGLFF.

The V gene is TRBV4-3, the J gene TRBJ1-2, with TRBD1 matching 9 bases. V gave up 1 base and J gave up 3 bases; unmatched junction bases: 3. Looked up from germline, CDR1 is LGHNA and CDR2 is YSLEER. This CDR3 has 15 amino acids. The CDR3 reads CASSQGTGAYYGYTF. CDR3 sequence (DNA): TGCGCCAGCAGCCAAGGGACAGGGGCCTACTATGGCTACACCTTC.

V is TRBV10-3 and J is TRBJ2-6, with TRBD2 identical over 7 bases. The CDR3 is 17 amino acids. Germline lookup yields CDR1 ENHRY and CDR2 SYGVKD. The trim removed 2 bases at V and 4 bases at J, leaving 8 bases unmatched. The CDR3 DNA is TGTGCCATCAGTGAGCGCCCGGGGGGAACAGGGGCCAACGTCCTGACTTTC. Protein product: CAISERPGGTGANVLTF.

This sequence joins TRBV19 and TRBJ2-7, with 7 nucleotides matching TRBD2. Germline trimming cut 1 base from V and 2 bases from J; bases unmatched to any gene: 2. From germline, CDR1 is LNHDA and CDR2 SQIVND (reference sequence). The CDR3 has 14 residues. The CDR3 reads CASSIAGGTYEQYF. As DNA, the CDR3 is TGTGCCAGTAGTATAGCGGGAGGTACCTACGAGCAGTACTTC.

The chain combines TRBV19 with TRBJ2-7; a weak D match, TRBD2 (5 bases). CDR1 LNHDA and CDR2 SQIVND come from the germline V gene (reference sequence). Trimming took 7 bases from V and 0 from J, leaving 13 bases between them. CDR3 length: 14 residues. The CDR3 DNA reads TGTGCCAGTAACGATCTAGCCAACTCCTACGAGCAGTACTTC. Amino acid sequence: CASNDLANSYEQYF.

The V gene is TRBV4-3, the J gene TRBJ2-7; no clear D gene. This CDR3 has 14 residues. Trimming shortened V by 0 bases and J by 5 bases, and 11 bases separated the two germline ends. Per the germline V gene, CDR1 is LGHNA and CDR2 is YSLEER. The CDR3 DNA is TGCGCCAGCAGCCAAGATTTGATGTCAGACGAGCAGTACTTC. Amino acid sequence: CASSQDLMSDEQYF.

The CDR3 reads CASSNPGQGYEKLFF. CDR3 coding DNA: TGTGCCAGCAGCAACCCGGGACAGGGATATGAAAAACTGTTTTTT. The chain recombines TRBV6-6 with TRBJ1-4; 9 nucleotides align to TRBD1. Germline lookup yields CDR1 MNHNY and CDR2 SVGAGI (reference sequence). This CDR3 is 15 amino acids long. Unmatched junction bases numbered 8, after V lost 6 bases and J lost 6 bases.

The V gene is TRBV18, the J gene TRBJ1-1, with D possibly TRBD1 on 5 matching bases. CDR3 length: 17 amino acids. V lost 2 bases and J lost 3, with 19 bases in between. The V gene's germline CDR1 is KGHSH and CDR2 LQKENI. CDR3 protein: CASSPKTAGRRDTEAFF. DNA of the CDR3: TGTGCCAGCTCACCAAAGACCGCGGGACGCCGTGACACTGAAGCTTTCTTT. The entire variable domain, with the rest obtained from reference TRBV18 and TRBJ1-1, is as follows: NAGVMQNPRHLVRRRGQEARLRCSPMKGHSHVYWYRQLPEEGLKFMVYLQKENIIDESGMPKERFSAEFPKEGPSILRIQQVVRGDSAAYFCASSPKTAGRRDTEAFFGQGTRLTVV.

The chain employs TRBV6-1 and TRBJ2-2; 10 nucleotides line up with TRBD2. The J segment lost 3 bases and the V segment lost 3 bases, leaving 10 bases of the junction unmatched. Germline loops: CDR1 MNHNS, CDR2 SASEGT. This CDR3 is 18 amino acids long. CDR3 amino acids: CASSDPAGGPGDTGELFF. CDR3 sequence (DNA): TGTGCCAGCAGTGACCCAGCGGGAGGGCCTGGAGACACCGGGGAGCTGTTTTTT.

The chain recombines TRBV6-2 or TRBV6-3 with TRBJ2-7; 8 bases fit TRBD1. The length of the CDR3 is 15 residues. The V gene end was trimmed by 5 bases and the J gene end by 3 bases; junction bases not matched to a gene: 9. Per the germline V gene, CDR1 is MNHEY and CDR2 is SVGEGT. CDR3 region: CASSTGTGLIYEQYF. CDR3 in DNA: TGTGCCAGCAGTACCGGGACAGGCCTCATCTACGAGCAGTACTTC.

The gene calls are TRBV6-5 and TRBJ2-5; D perhaps matches TRBD2 (7 bases). Germline V gene lookup returns CDR1 MNHEY and CDR2 SVGAGI. V was cut by 3 bases and J by 4 bases, with 9 bases left in between. This CDR3 is 13 amino acids long. This CDR3 reads CASSYGGAETQYF. The CDR3 nucleotides are TGTGCCAGCAGTTATGGGGGGGCAGAGACCCAGTACTTC.

This clone was observed a handful of times. Here the CDR3 reads CASSQNGQNYGYTF. DNA of the CDR3: TGTGCCAGCAGCCAAAATGGACAGAACTATGGCTACACCTTC. The V gene is TRBV14, the J gene TRBJ1-2; tentative D call: TRBD1 (6 bases). Germline loops: CDR1 SGHDN, CDR2 FVKESK. Trimming removed 2 bases from V and 2 bases from J, with 9 bases in between. CDR3 length: 14 residues.

The V call is TRBV7-9, the J call TRBJ1-1, with 8 nucleotides matching TRBD1. V was pared by 6 bases and J by 1 base, with 10 bases of the junction left unmatched. CDR3 length: 16 amino acids. Germline CDR1 reads SEHNR; CDR2 reads FQNEAQ (reference sequence). DNA of the CDR3: TGTGCCAGCAGGTCCGTGGCCGACAGGGGGAACACTGAAGCTTTCTTT. It encodes CASRSVADRGNTEAFF.

The CDR3, as DNA: TGTGCCAGCAGCTTAATGGGCCCAACACAGCGGGATACGCAGTATTTT. This translates into CASSLMGPTQRDTQYF. V is TRBV11-2 and J is TRBJ2-3; tentatively, D is TRBD2 (5 bases). The CDR3 is 16 residues long. The germline CDR1 and CDR2 sequences are SGHAT and FQNNGV. V lost 2 bases and J 6 bases, leaving 18 bases between the germline ends.

The chain combines TRBV7-2 with TRBJ2-7, with TRBD1 matching 12 bases. After removal of 3 bases from V and 7 bases from J, the junction contained 7 bases not matched to a gene. This CDR3 is 15 amino acids long. The V gene's germline CDR1 is SGHTA and CDR2 FQGNSA. CDR3 bases: TGTGCCAGCAGCTTGGGGACAGGGGGCGTCGGGGAGCAGTACTTC. Protein product: CASSLGTGGVGEQYF. The full variable domain, rest sourced from reference TRBV7-2 and TRBJ2-7, is GAGVSQSPSNKVTEKGKDVELRCDPISGHTALYWYRQSLGQGLEFLIYFQGNSAPDKSGLPSDRFSAERTGGSVSTLTIQRTQQEDSAVYLCASSLGTGGVGEQYFGPGTRLTVT.

The V call is TRBV7-2, the J call TRBJ2-7; 12 positions match TRBD2. Germline loops: CDR1 SGHTA, CDR2 FQGNSA. The CDR3 is 18 amino acids. The V and J ends lost 5 bases and 2 bases, in that order; junction bases with no gene match: 13. The CDR3: CASSPRTSGRISTYEQYF. The CDR3 nucleotides read TGTGCCAGCAGCCCCCGTACTAGCGGGAGGATCTCAACCTACGAGCAGTACTTC. Drawing the rest from reference TRBV7-2 and TRBJ2-7, the complete variable domain is GAGVSQSPSNKVTEKGKDVELRCDPISGHTALYWYRQSLGQGLEFLIYFQGNSAPDKSGLPSDRFSAERTGGSVSTLTIQRTQQEDSAVYLCASSPRTSGRISTYEQYFGPGTRLTVT.